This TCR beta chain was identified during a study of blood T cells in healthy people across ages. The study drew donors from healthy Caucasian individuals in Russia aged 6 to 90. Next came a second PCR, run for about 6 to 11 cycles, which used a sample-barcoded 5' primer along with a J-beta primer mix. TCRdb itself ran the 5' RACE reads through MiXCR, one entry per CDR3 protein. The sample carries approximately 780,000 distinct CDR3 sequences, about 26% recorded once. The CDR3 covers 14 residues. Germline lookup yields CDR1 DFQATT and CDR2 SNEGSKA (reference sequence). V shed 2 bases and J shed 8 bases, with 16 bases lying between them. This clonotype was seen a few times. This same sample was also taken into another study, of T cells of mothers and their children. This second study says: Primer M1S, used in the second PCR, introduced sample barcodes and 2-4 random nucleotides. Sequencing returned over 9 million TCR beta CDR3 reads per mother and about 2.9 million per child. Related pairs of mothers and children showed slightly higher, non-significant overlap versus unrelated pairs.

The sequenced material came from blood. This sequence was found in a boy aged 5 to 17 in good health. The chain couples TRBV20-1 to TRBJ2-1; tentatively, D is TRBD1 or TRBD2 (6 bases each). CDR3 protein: CSARILRGRHEQFF. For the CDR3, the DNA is TGCAGTGCTAGAATCCTCCGGGGGCGGCATGAGCAGTTCTTC.